The clone carrying this TCR beta chain was observed a handful of times. CDR3 length: 14 residues. Trimming removed 5 bases at V and 6 bases at J, with 16 bases between. Germline V gives CDR1 SGHRS, CDR2 YFSETQ. Per the original methods: Estimation of nucleated cell counts relied on the amplification of reference gene primers. The data were produced by immunoSEQ multiplex PCR, yet TCRdb's version contains in-frame clones alone and is incomplete. V, J and clone size derive from that table, while D and trimming were established from the DNA sequence. This sample has about 72,000 clones; 65% to 90% occur once, and the top ten carry about a tenth. This sample stems from a study of blood T cell repertoires in COVID-19. The overall study: From the United States, Italy and Spain came samples of acute and convalescent COVID-19. Sample material is recorded as cDNA or gDNA derived from T cells, B-cell-depleted T cells, or PBMCs.

The TCR was taken from a man aged 65 to 79 with active or convalescent COVID-19. The chain combines TRBV5-1 with TRBJ2-3; perhaps TRBD2 as D (6 bases). The sample was peripheral blood. CDR3 protein: CASSPFGRGDTQYF. DNA for the CDR3: TGCGCCAGCAGTCCCTTCGGACGGGGGGATACGCAGTATTTT.